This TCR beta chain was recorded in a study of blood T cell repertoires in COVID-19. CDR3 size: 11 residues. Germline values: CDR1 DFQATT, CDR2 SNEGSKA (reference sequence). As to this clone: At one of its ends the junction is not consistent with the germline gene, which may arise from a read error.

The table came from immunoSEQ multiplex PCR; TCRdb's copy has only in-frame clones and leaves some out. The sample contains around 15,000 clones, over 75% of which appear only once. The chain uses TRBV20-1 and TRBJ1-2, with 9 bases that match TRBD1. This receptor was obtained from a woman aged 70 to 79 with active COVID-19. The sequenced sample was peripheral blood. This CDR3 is CSAIQGAILPF. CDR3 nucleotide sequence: TGCAGTGCTATACAGGGGGCTATTCTACCCTTC.